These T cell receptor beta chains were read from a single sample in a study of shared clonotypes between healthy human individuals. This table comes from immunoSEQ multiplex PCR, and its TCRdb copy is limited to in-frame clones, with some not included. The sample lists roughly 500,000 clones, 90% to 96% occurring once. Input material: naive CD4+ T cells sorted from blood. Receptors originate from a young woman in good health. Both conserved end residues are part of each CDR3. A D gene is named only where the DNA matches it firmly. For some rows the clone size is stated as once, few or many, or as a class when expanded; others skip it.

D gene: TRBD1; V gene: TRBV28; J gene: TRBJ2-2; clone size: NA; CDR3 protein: CASSYTTGVTGELFF; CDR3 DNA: TGTGCCAGCAGCTATACGACAGGGGTCACCGGGGAGCTGTTTTTT
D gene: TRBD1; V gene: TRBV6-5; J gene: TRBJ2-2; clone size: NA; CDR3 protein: CASRPDRVGTGELFF; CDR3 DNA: TGTGCCAGCAGACCCGACAGGGTAGGCACCGGGGAGCTGTTTTTT
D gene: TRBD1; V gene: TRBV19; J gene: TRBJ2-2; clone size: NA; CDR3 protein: CASSLQTGSLSGELFF; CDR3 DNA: TGTGCCAGTAGTTTACAGACAGGGAGCCTCTCCGGGGAGCTGTTTTTT
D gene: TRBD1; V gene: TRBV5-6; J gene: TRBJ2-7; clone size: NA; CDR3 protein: CASSGGQGFYEQYF; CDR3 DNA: TGTGCCAGCAGCGGGGGACAGGGTTTCTACGAGCAGTACTTC
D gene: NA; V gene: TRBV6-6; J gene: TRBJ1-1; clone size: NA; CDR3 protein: CASSYSGRVTGEAFF; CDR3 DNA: TGTGCCAGCAGTTACTCTGGGCGGGTAACTGGTGAAGCTTTCTTT
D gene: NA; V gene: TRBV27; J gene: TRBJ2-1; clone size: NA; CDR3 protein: CASSFQVAYNEQFF; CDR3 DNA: TGTGCCAGCAGTTTCCAGGTCGCCTACAATGAGCAGTTCTTC
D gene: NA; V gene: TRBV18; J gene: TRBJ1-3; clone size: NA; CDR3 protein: CASSSNFGTSGNTIYF; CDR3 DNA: TGTGCCAGCTCATCAAACTTCGGGACATCAGGAAACACCATATATTTT
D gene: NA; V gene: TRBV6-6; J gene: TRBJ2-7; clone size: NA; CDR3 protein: CASSYKDGLSYEQYF; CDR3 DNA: TGTGCCAGCAGTTATAAGGACGGACTATCCTACGAGCAGTACTTC
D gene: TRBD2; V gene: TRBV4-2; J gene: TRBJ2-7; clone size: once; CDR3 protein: CASSQPGGAYEQYF; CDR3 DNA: TGTGCCAGCAGCCAACCGGGAGGGGCCTACGAGCAGTACTTC
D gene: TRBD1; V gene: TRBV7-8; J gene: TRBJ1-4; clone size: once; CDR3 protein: CASSLDPGQGAEKLFF; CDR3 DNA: TGTGCCAGCAGCTTAGATCCGGGACAGGGGGCTGAAAAACTGTTTTTT